A selection of T cell receptor beta chains follows, all from one sample in a study of blood T cell repertoires in COVID-19. Produced via immunoSEQ multiplex PCR; TCRdb's table is partial and in-frame only. Of just over 70,000 clones in the sample, under 95% are singletons; the top ten hold 7.5% to 9%. Sequencing was done on a sample of peripheral blood. Receptor source: a human donor in a cohort sampled during active COVID-19. CDR3s include the opening cysteine and the closing phenylalanine or tryptophan. Each record gives: J gene, D gene, clone size, V gene, CDR3 protein, CDR3 DNA. The D gene is left open where the match is weak. Clone size is stated in some rows and not others, as once, few, many or a class when expanded.

TRBJ1-1	NA	NA	TRBV12-3/TRBV12-4	CASSFNSFTEAFF	TGTGCCAGCAGTTTTAACTCGTTCACTGAAGCTTTCTTT
TRBJ1-5	TRBD1	NA	TRBV4-1	CASSRINTGGVGPQHF	TGCGCCAGCAGCCGGATCAACACAGGGGGAGTTGGGCCCCAGCATTTT
TRBJ2-6	NA	NA	TRBV27	CASSLTGSGANVLTF	TGTGCCAGCAGTTTAACCGGCTCTGGGGCCAACGTCCTGACTTTC
TRBJ2-7	NA	NA	TRBV7-2	CASTTGWKPYEQYF	TGTGCCAGCACCACCGGGTGGAAGCCCTACGAGCAGTACTTC
TRBJ2-3	TRBD1	NA	TRBV11-2	CASSLVGRGPDTQYF	TGTGCCAGCAGCTTAGTGGGCAGGGGGCCAGATACGCAGTATTTT
TRBJ2-7	TRBD2	NA	TRBV19	CASSISGTSVYEQYF	TGTGCCAGTAGTATTTCCGGGACTAGCGTCTACGAGCAGTACTTC
TRBJ2-7	TRBD2	NA	TRBV2	CASNGLAGGEQYF	TGTGCCAGCAACGGACTAGCGGGGGGCGAGCAGTACTTC
TRBJ2-7	TRBD1	few	TRBV30	CAWSAPRTGRYEQYF	TGTGCCTGGAGTGCCCCTAGGACAGGGAGGTACGAGCAGTACTTC
TRBJ2-6	TRBD1	once	TRBV9	CASSTDRASGANVLTF	TGTGCCAGCAGCACCGACAGGGCCTCTGGGGCCAACGTCCTGACTTTC
TRBJ1-2	TRBD1	NA	TRBV15	CATSRESTGAGGYTF	TGTGCCACCAGCAGAGAAAGTACAGGGGCCGGCGGCTACACCTTC
TRBJ1-1	TRBD1	NA	TRBV13	CASSTPTGENTEAFF	TGTGCCAGCAGCACCCCGACAGGGGAGAACACTGAAGCTTTCTTT
TRBJ1-5	NA	NA	TRBV18	CASSPKEGNQPQHF	TGTGCCAGCTCACCAAAAGAGGGTAATCAGCCCCAGCATTTT
TRBJ2-7	TRBD2	few	TRBV27	CASRAVGLVPYEQYF	TGTGCCAGCAGGGCCGTAGGACTAGTCCCTTACGAGCAGTACTTC
TRBJ2-6	NA	NA	TRBV29-1	CSVGQTAYSGANVLTF	TGCAGCGTTGGACAGACCGCATACTCTGGGGCCAACGTCCTGACTTTC
TRBJ2-7	TRBD1	NA	TRBV11-2	CASSPGRGQGGTYEQYF	TGTGCCAGCAGCCCAGGGCGGGGACAGGGTGGGACCTACGAGCAGTACTTC
TRBJ1-1	TRBD1	NA	TRBV11-2	CASSLFSTGPNTEAFF	TGTGCCAGCAGCTTATTTTCGACAGGGCCGAACACTGAAGCTTTCTTT
TRBJ1-1	NA	NA	TRBV24-1	CATRGQGNTEAFF	TGTGCCACCAGGGGTCAGGGGAACACTGAAGCTTTCTTT
TRBJ1-4	NA	NA	TRBV30	CAWSGGDGATNEKLFF	TGTGCCTGGAGTGGCGGGGACGGCGCAACTAATGAAAAACTGTTTTTT
TRBJ2-7	TRBD2	NA	TRBV5-1	CASSPGTSGGTLLREQYF	TGCGCCAGCAGCCCGGGGACTAGCGGGGGGACCCTATTACGCGAGCAGTACTTC
TRBJ1-1	NA	few	TRBV11-2	CASSPATGSAAFF	TGTGCCAGCAGCCCAGCCACAGGTTCGGCAGCTTTCTTT
TRBJ1-1	TRBD1	once	TRBV13	CASSSGTVGTEAFF	TGTGCCAGCAGCTCTGGGACAGTCGGGACTGAAGCTTTCTTT
TRBJ1-2	NA	NA	TRBV20-1	CSASPGNGYTF	TGCAGTGCTAGTCCGGGGAATGGCTACACCTTC
TRBJ1-5	NA	NA	TRBV12-3/TRBV12-4	CASSQGYQPQHF	TGTGCCAGCAGCCAGGGGTATCAGCCCCAGCATTTT
TRBJ1-1	NA	NA	TRBV12-3/TRBV12-4	CASIGWLNTEAFF	TGTGCCAGCATCGGGTGGCTGAACACTGAAGCTTTCTTT
TRBJ1-2	NA	NA	TRBV27	CASSLTGSYGYTF	TGTGCCAGCAGTTTGACAGGTAGCTATGGCTACACCTTC
TRBJ1-1	TRBD1	NA	TRBV28	CASSLLSRGKSEAFF	TGTGCCAGCAGTTTATTGTCCAGGGGGAAGAGTGAAGCTTTCTTT
TRBJ1-2	NA	NA	TRBV28	CASPSFPGVTF	TGTGCCAGCCCTTCGTTCCCAGGGGTAACCTTC
TRBJ1-1	NA	NA	TRBV11-2	CASSLGFRGRTNTEAFF	TGTGCCAGCAGCTTAGGTTTCAGGGGCCGCACTAACACTGAAGCTTTCTTT
TRBJ2-1	NA	NA	TRBV4-2	CASSQEGGGNEQFF	TGTGCCAGCAGCCAAGAAGGCGGTGGAAATGAGCAGTTCTTC